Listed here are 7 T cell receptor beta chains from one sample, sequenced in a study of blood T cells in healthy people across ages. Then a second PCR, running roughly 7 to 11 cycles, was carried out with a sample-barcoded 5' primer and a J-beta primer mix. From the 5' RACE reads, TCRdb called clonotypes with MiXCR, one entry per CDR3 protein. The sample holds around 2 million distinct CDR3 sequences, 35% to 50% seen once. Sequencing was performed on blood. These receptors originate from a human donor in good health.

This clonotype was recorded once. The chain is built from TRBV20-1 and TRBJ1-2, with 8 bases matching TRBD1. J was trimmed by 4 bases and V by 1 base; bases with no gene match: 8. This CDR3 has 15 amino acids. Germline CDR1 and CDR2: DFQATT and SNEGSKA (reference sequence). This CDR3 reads CSARARDRSCYGYTF. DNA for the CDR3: TGCAGTGCTAGAGCCCGGGACAGGAGTTGCTATGGCTACACCTTC.

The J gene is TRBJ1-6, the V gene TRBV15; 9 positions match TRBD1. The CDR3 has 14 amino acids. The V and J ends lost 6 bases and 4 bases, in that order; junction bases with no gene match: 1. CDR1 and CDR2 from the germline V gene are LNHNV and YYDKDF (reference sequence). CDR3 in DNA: TGTGCCACCAGGGGACAGGGTTATAATTCACCCCTCCACTTT. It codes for CATRGQGYNSPLHF.

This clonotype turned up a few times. The CDR3 coding sequence is TGTGCCAGCAGTTACGGATCAGGGGGCATAAAACGCCCACCTACTGGCAATGAGCAGTTCTTC. It translates to CASSYGSGGIKRPPTGNEQFF. The chain has TRBV6-2 or TRBV6-3 and TRBJ2-1, with 8 bases fitting TRBD1. The junction had 24 bases not matched to a gene; V was cut back by 2 bases and J by 6 bases. Looked up from germline, CDR1 is MNHEY and CDR2 is SVGEGT. The CDR3 spans 21 residues.

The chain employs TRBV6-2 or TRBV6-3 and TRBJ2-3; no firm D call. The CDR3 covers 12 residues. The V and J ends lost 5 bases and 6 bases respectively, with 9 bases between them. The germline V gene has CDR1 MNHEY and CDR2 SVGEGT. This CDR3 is CASSRGWDTQYF. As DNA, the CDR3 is TGTGCCAGCAGTAGAGGTTGGGATACGCAGTATTTT.

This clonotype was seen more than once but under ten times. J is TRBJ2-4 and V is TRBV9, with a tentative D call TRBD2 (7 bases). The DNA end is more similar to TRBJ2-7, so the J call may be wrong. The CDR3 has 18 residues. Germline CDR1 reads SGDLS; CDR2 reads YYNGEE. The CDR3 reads CASSVEGGGRSTTYEQYF. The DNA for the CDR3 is TGTGCCAGCAGCGTAGAAGGCGGGGGCCGTTCTACCACCTACGAGCAGTACTTC.

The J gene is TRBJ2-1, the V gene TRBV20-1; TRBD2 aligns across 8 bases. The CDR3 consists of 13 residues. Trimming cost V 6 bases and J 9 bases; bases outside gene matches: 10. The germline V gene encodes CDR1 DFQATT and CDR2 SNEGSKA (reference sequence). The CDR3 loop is CSANPEAGGEQFF. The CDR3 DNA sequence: TGCAGTGCCAACCCCGAGGCGGGGGGTGAGCAGTTCTTC.

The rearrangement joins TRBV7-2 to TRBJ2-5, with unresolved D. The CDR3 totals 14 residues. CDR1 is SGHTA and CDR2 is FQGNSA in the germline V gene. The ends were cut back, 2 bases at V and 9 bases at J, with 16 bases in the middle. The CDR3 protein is CASSLYLSPEAQYF. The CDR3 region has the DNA TGTGCCAGCAGCTTATATCTTAGTCCCGAGGCCCAGTACTTC. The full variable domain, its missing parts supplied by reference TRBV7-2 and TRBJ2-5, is GAGVSQSPSNKVTEKGKDVELRCDPISGHTALYWYRQSLGQGLEFLIYFQGNSAPDKSGLPSDRFSAERTGGSVSTLTIQRTQQEDSAVYLCASSLYLSPEAQYFGPGTRLLVL.